These T cell receptor beta chains were read from a single sample in a study of beta chain features in type 1 diabetes. Only in-frame clones appear in the TCRdb table, and some are missing; sequencing was by immunoSEQ multiplex PCR. The data show about 15,000 clones, 55% to 75% seen once. Material for sequencing was stem cell memory CD4+ T cells from blood. The receptors derive from a man aged 30 to 45 with type 1 diabetes. Each CDR3 is given with its conserved first and last residue.

v_gene: TRBV29-1
j_gene: TRBJ2-1
CDR3aa: CSARMGGEQFF

v_gene: TRBV19
j_gene: TRBJ2-3
CDR3aa: CASSIRVQGGTDTQYF

v_gene: TRBV7-9
j_gene: TRBJ2-1
CDR3aa: CASSSEYNEQFF

v_gene: TRBV4-3
j_gene: TRBJ2-7
CDR3aa: CASSQERGTYEQYF

v_gene: TRBV7-2
j_gene: TRBJ2-1
CDR3aa: CASSLAGTGNEQFF

v_gene: TRBV5-1
j_gene: TRBJ2-1
CDR3aa: CASSLAPTGGNYNEQFF

v_gene: TRBV5-1
j_gene: TRBJ2-7
CDR3aa: CASSLAGDEQYF

v_gene: TRBV2
j_gene: TRBJ1-2
CDR3aa: CASSPGQRNYGYTF

v_gene: TRBV28
j_gene: TRBJ2-6
CDR3aa: CASSPQGFGANVLTF

v_gene: TRBV21-1
j_gene: TRBJ1-2
CDR3aa: CASSCGDKLANYGYTF

v_gene: TRBV6-5
j_gene: TRBJ1-5
CDR3aa: CASGQGGGQPQHF

v_gene: TRBV18
j_gene: TRBJ1-4
CDR3aa: CASSPGIQEKLFF

v_gene: TRBV5-5
j_gene: TRBJ1-6
CDR3aa: CASSGNPGLLPTPLHF

v_gene: TRBV2
j_gene: TRBJ1-6
CDR3aa: CASTNEGVWNSPLHF

v_gene: TRBV19
j_gene: TRBJ1-5
CDR3aa: CASSIEGSNQPQHF

v_gene: TRBV19
j_gene: TRBJ1-1
CDR3aa: CASSPKGQGAFF

v_gene: TRBV6-6
j_gene: TRBJ2-5
CDR3aa: CASSFGGRGETQYF

v_gene: TRBV28
j_gene: TRBJ2-7
CDR3aa: CASSSPDRVLVQYF

v_gene: TRBV5-6
j_gene: TRBJ1-2
CDR3aa: CASSLEGNYGYTF

v_gene: TRBV7-2
j_gene: TRBJ2-3
CDR3aa: CASSPRRDTDTQYF

v_gene: TRBV2
j_gene: TRBJ1-1
CDR3aa: CASSGQGAAMAFF

v_gene: TRBV4-2
j_gene: TRBJ1-3
CDR3aa: CASSQVPGQGNTIYF

v_gene: TRBV11-2
j_gene: TRBJ2-1
CDR3aa: CASSSPLAGAFNEQFF